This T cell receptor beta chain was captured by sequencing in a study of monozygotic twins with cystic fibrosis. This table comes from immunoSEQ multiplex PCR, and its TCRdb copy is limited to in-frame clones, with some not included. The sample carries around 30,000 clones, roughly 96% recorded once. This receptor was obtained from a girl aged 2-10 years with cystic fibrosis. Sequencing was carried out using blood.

For the CDR3, the DNA is TGTGCCAGCAGTTTAGGGGAAAAACTGTTTTTT. This codes for CASSLGEKLFF. The chain links TRBV27 to TRBJ1-4; no clear D gene. Germline V gene data show CDR1 as MNHEY and CDR2 as SMNVEV (reference sequence). The V gene lost 2 bases and the J gene lost 8 bases, with 3 bases spanning the gap. The CDR3 totals 11 residues.